The entry below gives a single T cell receptor beta chain sequence along with its context. The antigen remains unidentified. The data derive from a study of OX40 agonist ivuxolimab in advanced cancers. Overall study context: An agonistic anti-OX40 (CD134) antibody, ivuxolimab, was used to treat the patients.

This table comes from immunoSEQ multiplex PCR, and its TCRdb copy is limited to in-frame clones, with some not included. This repertoire shows about 80,000 clones, approximately 83% found once; its top ten account for approximately 1.9%. Germline CDR1 is SGHAT and CDR2 is FQNNGV. J was trimmed by 3 bases and V by 2 bases; bases with no gene match: 10. The CDR3 totals 16 residues. Study-level findings and limits: At 0.1 to 3.0 mg/kg and by week 6, CD4+ and CD8+ T cells in the blood had expanded clonally.

The chain combines TRBV11-2 with TRBJ2-7, with 7 nucleotides matching TRBD1. Sequences were derived from CD4+ or CD8+ T cells sorted from blood, sampled in a trial of the OX40 agonist ivuxolimab. The source of this sequence is an adult with an advanced solid tumor such as melanoma, head and neck, liver or kidney cancer. Written as DNA, the CDR3 is TGTGCCAGCAGCTTAAAAGGGGGCGAGATAATCTACGAGCAGTACTTC. Protein sequence: CASSLKGGEIIYEQYF.